The next 15 T cell receptor beta chains were all read from a single sample in a study of beta chain features in type 1 diabetes. cDNA synthesis used the whole RNA isolate, giving expressed TCRB sequences. Here immunoSEQ multiplex PCR was the method, and the copy in TCRdb shows in-frame clones only, minus some. The sample carries more than 50,000 clones, around 63% recorded once. Sequences were obtained from Tregs from blood. The receptors originated from a woman aged 18-29 years in good health.

This clone was detected once. The chain employs TRBV6-5 and TRBJ1-2, with a weak D call TRBD1 (6 bases). The CDR3 has 13 amino acids. Germline-derived CDR1 and CDR2 are MNHEY and SVGAGI. Trimming removed 5 bases from V and 5 bases from J, with 12 bases in between. The DNA for the CDR3 is TGTGCCAGCAGTCAAAGGGGGATGTATGGCTACACCTTC. It encodes CASSQRGMYGYTF.

The chain combines TRBV7-2 with TRBJ1-6; D remains unclear. Deletions cut 4 bases from V and 9 bases from J, with 13 bases between. The CDR3 runs to 14 residues. Germline V gives CDR1 SGHTA, CDR2 FQGNSA. CDR3 bases: TGTGCCAGCAGCTCGGGTTTCGTGGGTTCACCCCTCCACTTT. It encodes CASSSGFVGSPLHF.

This clone was picked up a small number of times. The chain uses TRBV12-5 and TRBJ2-1; D is uncertain. The V end lost 5 bases, the J end lost 3 bases, and 8 bases lay between the germline ends. Per the germline V gene, CDR1 is LGHNT and CDR2 is FRNRAP. The CDR3 has 13 residues. The CDR3 is CASGPIGYNEQFF. Here the CDR3 DNA reads TGTGCTAGTGGTCCGATCGGCTACAATGAGCAGTTCTTC.

The chain couples TRBV7-9 to TRBJ2-5; D is perhaps TRBD1 (5 bases). Trimming cost V 1 base and J 5 bases, with 8 bases left between them. The CDR3 is 13 amino acids. Germline CDR1 SEHNR, CDR2 FQNEAQ (reference sequence). The CDR3 region is CASSLGGGETQYF. CDR3 sequence (DNA): TGTGCCAGCAGCTTAGGGGGCGGCGAGACCCAGTACTTC.

This clone was found a few times. The chain joins TRBV19 to TRBJ2-2; 7 bases align to TRBD1. Germline V lookup: CDR1 LNHDA, CDR2 SQIVND (reference sequence). After removal of 7 bases from V and 6 bases from J, the junction contained 8 bases not matched to a gene. This CDR3 spans 14 amino acids. The chain's CDR3 is CASIRAGGSGELFF. In DNA, the CDR3 is TGTGCCAGTATAAGGGCAGGGGGTTCCGGGGAGCTGTTTTTT.

This chain uses TRBV29-1 with TRBJ1-4; D not certain. The V and J ends lost 7 bases and 5 bases respectively, with 11 bases between them. From germline, CDR1 is SQVTM and CDR2 ANQGSEA. The CDR3 covers 12 residues. CDR3 amino acids: CSAQELNEKLFF. The DNA for the CDR3 is TGCAGCGCCCAGGAACTCAATGAAAAACTGTTTTTT. The variable domain in full, with the rest retrieved from reference TRBV29-1 and TRBJ1-4, is SAVISQKPSRDICQRGTSLTIQCQVDSQVTMMFWYRQQPGQSLTLIATANQGSEATYESGFVIDKFPISRPNLTFSTLTVSNMSPEDSSIYLCSAQELNEKLFFGSGTQLSVL.

This clone was counted only a few times. V gene TRBV5-6 combines with J gene TRBJ2-2; tentative D call: TRBD1 (6 bases). The CDR3 totals 14 residues. Germline assignment: CDR1 SGHDT and CDR2 YYEEEE. With 3 bases removed from V and 9 bases from J, the gap between germline ends came to 15 bases. CDR3 DNA: TGTGCCAGCAGCTCTGGGGGCCTAGTCCGGGAGCTGTTTTTT. Translating gives CASSSGGLVRELFF.

This clone was detected a few times. The chain recombines TRBV7-2 with TRBJ2-1; 8 bases are shared with TRBD2. V shed 1 base, J shed 3 bases, and the junction held 5 bases outside the gene matches. The CDR3 runs to 16 residues. Germline lookup yields CDR1 SGHTA and CDR2 FQGNSA. The CDR3 loop reads CASSLVGGGRYNEQFF. The DNA for the CDR3 is TGTGCCAGCAGCTTAGTCGGCGGGGGGCGCTACAATGAGCAGTTCTTC. Supplemented by reference TRBV7-2 and TRBJ2-1, the full variable domain reads GAGVSQSPSNKVTEKGKDVELRCDPISGHTALYWYRQSLGQGLEFLIYFQGNSAPDKSGLPSDRFSAERTGGSVSTLTIQRTQQEDSAVYLCASSLVGGGRYNEQFFGPGTRLTVL.

V usage is TRBV7-9 and J usage is TRBJ2-5; TRBD1 might be the D (7 bases). Per the germline V gene, CDR1 is SEHNR and CDR2 is FQNEAQ (reference sequence). Deletions cut 7 bases from V and 2 bases from J, with 14 bases between. The CDR3 spans 14 residues. CDR3 region: CASNAGQLQETQYF. The DNA of the CDR3 is TGTGCCAGCAATGCGGGACAGCTACAAGAGACCCAGTACTTC.

This clone has just a few counts. The chain is built from TRBV11-2 and TRBJ2-7; 7 bases map to TRBD2. Losses at the gene ends were 5 bases for V and 7 bases for J; bases not matched to a gene: 8. CDR1 SGHAT and CDR2 FQNNGV come from the germline V gene. The CDR3 loop spans 13 amino acids. CDR3 DNA sequence: TGTGCCAGCAGCCCACGGACTAGTGGGGAGCAGTACTTC. This codes for CASSPRTSGEQYF.

Comment on this clone: One junction end disagrees with the germline gene, perhaps due to a read error. Other DNA sequences of this sample code for an identical CDR3. CDR3 DNA sequence: TGTGCCAGCAGCCTAGCACCCGGGGGGAACACTGAAGCTTTCTTT. Encoded protein: CASSLAPGGNTEAFF. The chain couples TRBV7-2 to TRBJ1-1; TRBD1 is a possible D gene (5 bases). Germline V CDR1 and CDR2: SGHTA, FQGNSA. The CDR3 consists of 15 residues.

The V gene is TRBV2, the J gene TRBJ2-5; 10 bases match TRBD2. CDR1 and CDR2 from the germline V gene are SNHLY and FYNNEI. With V trimmed by 10 bases and J by 5 bases, 7 bases remained unmatched. The CDR3 is made up of 13 amino acids. For the CDR3, the DNA is TGTGCCACCTCTGGACTAGCGGCCGAGACCCAGTACTTC. Translating it yields CATSGLAAETQYF.

The chain combines TRBV10-3 with TRBJ1-2; 7 bases are shared with TRBD1. V shed 3 bases, J shed 2 bases, and the junction held 6 bases outside the gene matches. The germline CDR1 and CDR2 sequences are ENHRY and SYGVKD. CDR3 length: 15 residues. DNA for the CDR3: TGTGCCATCAGTGAAGCAGACAGGGCGAACTATGGCTACACCTTC. Translation gives CAISEADRANYGYTF.

The chain couples TRBV5-1 to TRBJ2-1; the match to TRBD1 covers 12 bases. The V gene end was trimmed by 7 bases and the J gene end by 12 bases; junction bases not matched to a gene: 11. Per the germline V gene, CDR1 is SGHRS and CDR2 is YFSETQ. This CDR3 is 14 amino acids long. CDR3 region: CASRRDRGRGLQFF. The DNA of the CDR3 is TGCGCCAGCCGCCGGGACAGGGGGCGAGGATTGCAGTTCTTC.

This clone was detected only a few times. The gene calls are TRBV29-1 and TRBJ2-3; TRBD2 agrees at 7 bases. Looked up from germline, CDR1 is SQVTM and CDR2 is ANQGSEA. The CDR3 extends over 15 amino acids. Unmatched junction bases numbered 10, after V lost 7 bases and J lost 0 bases. In DNA form, the CDR3 reads TGCAGCGCCCTACGAAGCGGGACTAGCACAGATACGCAGTATTTT. Amino acids: CSALRSGTSTDTQYF.